These 16 T cell receptor beta chains originate from one sample sequenced in a study of shared clonotypes between healthy human individuals. Clones were read by immunoSEQ multiplex PCR, and TCRdb kept only the in-frame ones, dropping some. This repertoire shows some 2,100,000 clones, approximately 94% found once; its top ten account for roughly 0.13%. Material for sequencing was naive CD4+ T cells sorted from blood. The sample's subset: CD45RA+ positively selected. The receptors here all came from a man younger than 35 in good health.

This clone turned up a few times. This rearrangement joins TRBV12-5 to TRBJ2-7; 7 nucleotides line up with TRBD1. From germline, CDR1 is LGHNT and CDR2 FRNRAP. V trimming: 5 bases; J trimming: 7 bases; junction bases outside the gene matches: 8. The CDR3 runs 13 residues. This chain's CDR3 is CASGTRDRSEQYF. CDR3 DNA: TGTGCTAGTGGTACGAGGGACAGAAGTGAGCAGTACTTC.

V and J are TRBV2 and TRBJ2-3, with 9 bases fitting TRBD2. CDR1 and CDR2 from the germline V gene are SNHLY and FYNNEI. V shed 6 bases, J shed 9 bases, and the junction held 4 bases outside the gene matches. The CDR3 extends over 12 amino acids. CDR3 sequence reads: CASRLTSGTQYF. In nucleotides, the CDR3 is TGTGCCAGCAGGCTGACTAGCGGAACGCAGTATTTT.

The chain joins TRBV4-1 to TRBJ2-7; TRBD1 aligns across 8 bases. CDR1 and CDR2 (germline): MGHRA, YSYEKL. The CDR3 length is 16 residues. V gave up 3 bases and J gave up 3 bases; unmatched junction bases: 10. CDR3 protein: CASSHPGQGKLYEQYF. CDR3 sequence (DNA): TGCGCCAGCAGCCACCCCGGACAGGGAAAACTCTACGAGCAGTACTTC.

V gene TRBV10-1 combines with J gene TRBJ1-6, with 7 positions matching TRBD1. Germline V gives CDR1 WNHNN, CDR2 SYGVQD (reference sequence). Trimming took 0 bases from V and 6 from J; bases not matched to a gene: 5. The CDR3 contains 16 residues. The CDR3, as DNA: TGCGCCAGCAGTGAGTCGAAGGCAGGGGGTAATTCACCCCTCCACTTT. Amino acid sequence: CASSESKAGGNSPLHF.

The chain employs TRBV6-5 and TRBJ1-3, with TRBD1 as a possible D gene (6 bases). Trimming pared 6 bases from V and 4 bases from J, leaving 13 bases between. There are 14 residues in the CDR3. CDR1 and CDR2 from the germline V gene are MNHEY and SVGAGI. The CDR3 DNA reads TGTGCCAGCAGCCAAGGGGGTAAAGGAAACACCATATATTTT. Translation gives CASSQGGKGNTIYF.

With respect to this clone: Additional DNA sequences in this sample encode the identical CDR3. The DNA for the CDR3 is TGTGCCAGTAGACAGGGTTCGAATCAGCCCCAGCATTTT. This sequence encodes CASRQGSNQPQHF. The chain couples TRBV6-1 to TRBJ1-5; TRBD1 matches 7 bases. CDR1 MNHNS and CDR2 SASEGT come from the germline V gene. The CDR3 runs 13 residues. The junction had 6 bases not matched to a gene; V was cut back by 9 bases and J by 4 bases.

This sequence joins TRBV11-2 and TRBJ2-5, with D uncertain. V was cut by 6 bases and J by 4 bases, with 12 bases left in between. Germline V lookup: CDR1 SGHAT, CDR2 FQNNGV. There are 13 residues in the CDR3. The CDR3 protein is CASRALRRETQYF. The CDR3 nucleotides read TGTGCCAGCAGGGCCCTCCGTCGAGAGACCCAGTACTTC. Full variable domain (remainder filled in from reference TRBV11-2 and TRBJ2-5): EAGVAQSPRYKIIEKRQSVAFWCNPISGHATLYWYQQILGQGPKLLIQFQNNGVVDDSQLPKDRFSAERLKGVDSTLKIQPAKLEDSAVYLCASRALRRETQYFGPGTRLLVL.

The rearrangement joins TRBV28 to TRBJ2-1, with 8 nucleotides matching TRBD1. The CDR3 length is 15 residues. In germline, CDR1 is MDHEN, CDR2 SYDVKM. V lost 5 bases to trimming and J lost 4 bases; unmatched junction nucleotides: 7. The CDR3, as DNA: TGTGCCAGCAGTCTAAACGGACAGGGTTACAATGAGCAGTTCTTC. This gives the protein CASSLNGQGYNEQFF.

The chain is built from TRBV29-1 and TRBJ1-6; no reliable D call. The germline V gene encodes CDR1 SQVTM and CDR2 ANQGSEA. CDR3 size: 18 residues. The CDR3 nucleotides read TGCAGATCTCCTTGTGGGGTTCTCGGGGTCACCTATAATTCACCCCTCCACTTT. Translation gives CRSPCGVLGVTYNSPLHF.

V usage is TRBV19 and J usage is TRBJ1-1; D is unclear. There are 15 residues in the CDR3. The V end lost 5 bases, the J end lost 0 bases, and 13 bases lay between the germline ends. The V gene's germline CDR1 is LNHDA and CDR2 SQIVND (reference sequence). The chain's CDR3 is CASSLYSTMNTEAFF. CDR3 DNA: TGTGCCAGTAGTTTGTACAGCACAATGAACACTGAAGCTTTCTTT.

This chain uses TRBV2 with TRBJ2-5; 10 bases match TRBD1. This CDR3 spans 15 amino acids. The junction had 7 bases not matched to a gene; V was cut back by 4 bases and J by 5 bases. Germline V gene data show CDR1 as SNHLY and CDR2 as FYNNEI. The CDR3 DNA reads as TGTGCCAGCAGTGCGGGACAGGGGCGAGTGGAGACCCAGTACTTC. Its translation: CASSAGQGRVETQYF.

This rearrangement joins TRBV2 to TRBJ1-2; 8 bases map to TRBD1. Germline trimming cut 6 bases from V and 8 bases from J; bases unmatched to any gene: 8. The CDR3 is 13 residues long. Germline loops: CDR1 SNHLY, CDR2 FYNNEI. The CDR3 reads CASRVDRGGGYTF. The CDR3 bases are TGTGCCAGCAGAGTAGACAGGGGTGGCGGCTACACCTTC. Full variable domain (rest looked up from reference TRBV2 and TRBJ1-2): EPEVTQTPSHQVTQMGQEVILRCVPISNHLYFYWYRQILGQKVEFLVSFYNNEISEKSEIFDDQFSVERPDGSNFTLKIRSTKLEDSAMYFCASRVDRGGGYTFGSGTRLTVV.

The chain links TRBV10-2 to TRBJ1-2; TRBD1 is a possible D gene (6 bases). Trimming removed 3 bases from V and 4 bases from J, with 15 bases in between. Germline CDR1 WSHSY, CDR2 SAAADI. The CDR3 has 15 amino acids. CDR3 sequence (DNA): TGCGCCAGCAGTGACACAGGACAGACTTTCTATGGCTACACCTTC. It encodes CASSDTGQTFYGYTF.

V and J are TRBV30 and TRBJ2-7; possibly TRBD2 for D (5 bases). This CDR3 comprises 13 residues. V was pared by 3 bases and J by 4 bases, with 13 bases between. The germline CDR1 and CDR2 sequences are GTSNPN and SVGIG (reference sequence). The chain's CDR3 is CAWRGVDGYEQYF. DNA for the CDR3: TGTGCCTGGAGGGGAGTAGACGGATACGAGCAGTACTTC.

This clone was recorded once. The chain is built from TRBV6-1 and TRBJ1-1; D perhaps matches TRBD1 (6 bases). V lost 4 bases to trimming and J lost 11 bases, with 20 bases between them. This CDR3 has 14 amino acids. CDR1 MNHNS and CDR2 SASEGT come from the germline V gene. The CDR3 spells CASSAQGQPQVAFF. CDR3 bases: TGTGCCAGCAGTGCCCAAGGACAGCCTCAGGTGGCTTTCTTT.

This sequence joins TRBV28 and TRBJ1-5, with D tentatively TRBD1 (6 bases). This CDR3 has 14 residues. Trimming took 4 bases from V and 6 from J, leaving 13 bases between them. Germline V lookup: CDR1 MDHEN, CDR2 SYDVKM. CDR3: CASSSPQGFQPQHF. For the CDR3, the DNA is TGTGCCAGCAGTTCCCCACAGGGTTTTCAGCCCCAGCATTTT.